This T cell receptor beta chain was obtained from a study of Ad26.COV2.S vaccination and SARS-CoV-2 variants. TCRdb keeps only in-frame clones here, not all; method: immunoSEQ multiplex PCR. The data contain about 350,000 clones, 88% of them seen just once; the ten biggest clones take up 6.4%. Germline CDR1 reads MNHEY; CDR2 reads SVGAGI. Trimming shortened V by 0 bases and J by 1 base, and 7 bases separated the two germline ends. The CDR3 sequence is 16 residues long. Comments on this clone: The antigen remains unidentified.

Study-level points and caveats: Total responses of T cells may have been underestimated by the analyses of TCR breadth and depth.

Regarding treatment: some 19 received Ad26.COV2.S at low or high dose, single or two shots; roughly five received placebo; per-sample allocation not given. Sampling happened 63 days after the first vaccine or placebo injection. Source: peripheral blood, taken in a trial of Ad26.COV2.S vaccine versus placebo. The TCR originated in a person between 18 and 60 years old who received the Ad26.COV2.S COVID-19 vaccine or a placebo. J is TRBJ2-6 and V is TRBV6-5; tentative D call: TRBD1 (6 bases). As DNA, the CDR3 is TGTGCCAGCAGTTACTCTACAGGGTCTGGGGCCAACGTCCTGACTTTC. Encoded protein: CASSYSTGSGANVLTF.